The 12 T cell receptor beta chains listed next were all sequenced from one sample in a study of beta chain features in type 1 diabetes. General observations from the study: The study found moderately but significantly shorter TCRB CDR3s in all four CD4+ subsets of Type 1 diabetes patients.

As every portion of the isolated RNA was reverse transcribed, the sequencing read expressed TCRB transcripts. Assay: immunoSEQ multiplex PCR; the TCRdb copy retains only in-frame clones and omits some. Of a few hundred thousand clones listed, about a sixth were seen once; the top ten hold 0.085%. No antigen has been identified for these receptors. Sequencing used naive CD4+ T cells from blood. These receptors all stem from a man aged 25 to 40 with type 1 diabetes.

In the case of this clone: The sample holds other DNA sequences that translate to the same CDR3. The chain has TRBV9 and TRBJ2-3; D not certain. Germline V gives CDR1 SGDLS, CDR2 YYNGEE. Trimming removed 7 bases at V and 4 bases at J, with 10 bases between. The CDR3 totals 12 residues. In DNA form, the CDR3 reads TGTGCCAGCTCTAGTTTAGCAGATACGCAGTATTTT. Translated, it gives CASSSLADTQYF.

Written as DNA, the CDR3 is TGTGCCTGGGACCGAGGAGGTTTCGGCCAGCCCCAGCATTTT. Protein: CAWDRGGFGQPQHF. The chain links TRBV30 to TRBJ1-5; D unresolved. The CDR3 covers 14 residues. Germline lookup yields CDR1 GTSNPN and CDR2 SVGIG (reference sequence). The V gene lost 5 bases and the J gene lost 7 bases, with 18 bases spanning the gap.

This clone has more than one count but fewer than ten. The chain employs TRBV5-6 and TRBJ2-5; D not certain. The V gene lost 0 bases and the J gene lost 5 bases, with 14 bases spanning the gap. This CDR3 is 15 amino acids long. Germline V gives CDR1 SGHDT, CDR2 YYEEEE. The CDR3 is CASSLAPRSGETQYF. CDR3 coding DNA: TGTGCCAGCAGCTTGGCTCCGCGGTCCGGGGAGACCCAGTACTTC.

This chain joins TRBV15 and TRBJ2-2; 7 bases match TRBD1. This CDR3 comprises 16 residues. J was trimmed by 1 base and V by 0 bases; bases with no gene match: 2. Germline CDR1 reads LNHNV; CDR2 reads YYDKDF (reference sequence). CDR3 residues: CATSRERTGNTGELFF. Written as DNA, the CDR3 is TGTGCCACCAGCAGAGAAAGGACAGGGAACACCGGGGAGCTGTTTTTT.

The chain couples TRBV15 to TRBJ2-3; possible D gene TRBD1, 5 bases. V lost 6 bases and J 5 bases, leaving 12 bases between the germline ends. From germline, CDR1 is LNHNV and CDR2 YYDKDF (reference sequence). The CDR3 consists of 13 residues. The CDR3 loop reads CATRKGFQDTQYF. DNA for the CDR3: TGTGCCACCAGGAAGGGGTTCCAAGATACGCAGTATTTT.

This clone came up a few times. This chain uses TRBV7-2 with TRBJ2-4, with a possible D match to TRBD1 (5 bases). Per germline, CDR1 SGHTA and CDR2 FQGNSA. Between the trimmed V and J ends, which lost 3 bases and 0 bases, there was a span of 6 bases. This CDR3 is 14 amino acids long. The CDR3 sequence: CASSFQGAKNIQYF. The CDR3 DNA reads as TGTGCCAGCAGCTTCCAGGGAGCCAAAAACATTCAGTACTTC.

For this clone: The sample has other DNA sequences that encode this CDR3 too. The chain carries TRBV6-6 and TRBJ2-6; TRBD2 might be the D (5 bases). The CDR3 has 15 residues. Germline CDR1 and CDR2: MNHNY and SVGAGI (reference sequence). V was cut by 2 bases and J by 0 bases, with 5 bases left in between. In DNA, the CDR3 is TGTGCCAGCAGTTACCGGGGCTCTGGGGCCAACGTCCTGACTTTC. It yields the protein CASSYRGSGANVLTF.

This clone was detected only a few times. The V gene is TRBV10-3, the J gene TRBJ2-4; 10 bases fit TRBD1. Germline values: CDR1 ENHRY, CDR2 SYGVKD. Germline trimming cut 0 bases from V and 11 bases from J; bases unmatched to any gene: 4. The CDR3 has 14 amino acids. CDR3 sequence (DNA): TGTGCCATCAGTGAGTCGAAGGACAGGGGGGTTCAGTACTTC. Its protein is CAISESKDRGVQYF.

This sequence joins TRBV7-2 and TRBJ1-1; D is unresolved. Germline V gene sequence: CDR1 SGHTA, CDR2 FQGNSA. This CDR3 has 17 residues. V was cut by 1 base and J by 1 base, with 16 bases left in between. CDR3 sequence (DNA): TGTGCCAGCAGCTTAGGGACCTACCAAATAGGGAACACTGAAGCTTTCTTT. This codes for CASSLGTYQIGNTEAFF.

This clone was observed a handful of times. J is TRBJ2-1 and V is TRBV29-1; D is ambiguous. This CDR3 contains 13 residues. In germline, CDR1 is SQVTM, CDR2 ANQGSEA. With 3 bases removed from V and 7 bases from J, the gap between germline ends came to 13 bases. The CDR3 DNA sequence: TGCAGCGTTGATAGCCGCTTCGGGAATGAGCAGTTCTTC. As protein: CSVDSRFGNEQFF.

Only a few counts were recorded for this clone. The chain links TRBV7-9 to TRBJ2-6, with D hard to call. The germline gives CDR1 SEHNR, CDR2 FQNEAQ (reference sequence). Trimming removed 1 base from V and 10 bases from J, with 8 bases in between. The CDR3 contains 13 residues. DNA for the CDR3: TGTGCCAGCAGCTTAGGCTTGTCGAACGTCCTGACTTTC. This gives the protein CASSLGLSNVLTF. Variable domain in full (rest from reference TRBV7-9 and TRBJ2-6): DTGVSQNPRHKITKRGQNVTFRCDPISEHNRLYWYRQTLGQGPEFLTYFQNEAQLEKSRLLSDRFSAERPKGSFSTLEIQRTEQGDSAMYLCASSLGLSNVLTFGAGSRLTVL.

The V call is TRBV4-2, the J call TRBJ2-7, with D possibly matching TRBD1 (6 bases). This CDR3 is 14 amino acids long. V was trimmed by 3 bases and J by 2 bases, leaving 11 bases between them. Germline values: CDR1 LGHNA, CDR2 YNFKEQ. The CDR3 is CASSQTGLTYEQYF. The DNA for the CDR3 is TGTGCCAGCAGCCAGACAGGCCTGACCTACGAGCAGTACTTC.